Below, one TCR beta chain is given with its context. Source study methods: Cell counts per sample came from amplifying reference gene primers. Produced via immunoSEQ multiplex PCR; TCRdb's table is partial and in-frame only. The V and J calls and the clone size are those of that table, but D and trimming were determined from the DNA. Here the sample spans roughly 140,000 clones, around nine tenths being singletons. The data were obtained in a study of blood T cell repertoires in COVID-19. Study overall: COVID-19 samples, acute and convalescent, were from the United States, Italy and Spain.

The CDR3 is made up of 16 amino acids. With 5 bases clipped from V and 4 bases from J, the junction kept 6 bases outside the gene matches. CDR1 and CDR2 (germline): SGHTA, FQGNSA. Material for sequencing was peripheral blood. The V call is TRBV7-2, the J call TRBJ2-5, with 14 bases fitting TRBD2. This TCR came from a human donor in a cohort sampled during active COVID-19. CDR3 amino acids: CASSKGLAGGRETQYF. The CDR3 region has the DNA TGTGCCAGCAGCAAAGGACTAGCGGGAGGTCGAGAGACCCAGTACTTC.